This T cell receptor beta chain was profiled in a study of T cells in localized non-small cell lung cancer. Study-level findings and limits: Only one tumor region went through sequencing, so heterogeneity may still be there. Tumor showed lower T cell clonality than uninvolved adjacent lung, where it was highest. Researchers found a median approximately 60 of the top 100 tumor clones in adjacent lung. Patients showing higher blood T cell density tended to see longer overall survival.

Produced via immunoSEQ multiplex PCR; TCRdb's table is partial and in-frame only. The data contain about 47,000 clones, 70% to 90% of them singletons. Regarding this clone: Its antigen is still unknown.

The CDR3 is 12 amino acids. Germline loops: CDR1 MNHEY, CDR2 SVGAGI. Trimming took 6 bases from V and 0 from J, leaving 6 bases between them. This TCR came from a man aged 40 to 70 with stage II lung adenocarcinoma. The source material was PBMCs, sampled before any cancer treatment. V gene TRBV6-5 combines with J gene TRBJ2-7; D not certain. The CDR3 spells CASSTYSYEQYF. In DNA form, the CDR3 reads TGTGCCAGCAGCACCTACTCCTACGAGCAGTACTTC.